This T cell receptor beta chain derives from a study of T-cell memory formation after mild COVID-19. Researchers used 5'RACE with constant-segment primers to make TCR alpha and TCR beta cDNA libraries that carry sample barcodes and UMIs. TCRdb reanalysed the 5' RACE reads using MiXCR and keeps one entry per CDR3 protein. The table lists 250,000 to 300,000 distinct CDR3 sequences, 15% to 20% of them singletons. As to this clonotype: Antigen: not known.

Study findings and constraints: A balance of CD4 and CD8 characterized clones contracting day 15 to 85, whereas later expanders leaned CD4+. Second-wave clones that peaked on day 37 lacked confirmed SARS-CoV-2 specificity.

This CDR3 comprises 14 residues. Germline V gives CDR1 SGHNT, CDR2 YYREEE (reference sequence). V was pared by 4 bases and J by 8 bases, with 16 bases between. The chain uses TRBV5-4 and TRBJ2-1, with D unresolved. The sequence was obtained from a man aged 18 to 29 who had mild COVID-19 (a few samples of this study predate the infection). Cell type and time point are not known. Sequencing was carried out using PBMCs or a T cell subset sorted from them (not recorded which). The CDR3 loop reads CASSPKSLSHEQFF. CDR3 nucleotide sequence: TGTGCCAGCAGCCCCAAGTCCCTCAGCCATGAGCAGTTCTTC. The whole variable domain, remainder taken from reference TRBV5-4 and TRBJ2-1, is ETGVTQSPTHLIKTRGQQVTLRCSSQSGHNTVSWYQQALGQGPQFIFQYYREEENGRGNFPPRFSGLQFPNYSSELNVNALELDDSALYLCASSPKSLSHEQFFGPGTRLTVL.